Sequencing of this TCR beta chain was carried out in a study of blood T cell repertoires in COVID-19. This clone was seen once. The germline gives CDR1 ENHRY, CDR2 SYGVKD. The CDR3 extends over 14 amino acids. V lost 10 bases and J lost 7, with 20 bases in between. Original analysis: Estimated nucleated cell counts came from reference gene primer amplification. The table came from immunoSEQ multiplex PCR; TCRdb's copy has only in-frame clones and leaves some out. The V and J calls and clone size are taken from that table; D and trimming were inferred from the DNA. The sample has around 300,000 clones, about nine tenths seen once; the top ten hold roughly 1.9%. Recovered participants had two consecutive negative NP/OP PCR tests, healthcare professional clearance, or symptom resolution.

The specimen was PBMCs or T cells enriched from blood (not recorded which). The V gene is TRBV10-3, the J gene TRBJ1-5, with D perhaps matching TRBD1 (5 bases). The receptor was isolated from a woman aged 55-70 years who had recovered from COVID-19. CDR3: CATTGDPQGQPQHF. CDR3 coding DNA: TGTGCCACCACGGGGGACCCCCAAGGCCAGCCCCAGCATTTT.